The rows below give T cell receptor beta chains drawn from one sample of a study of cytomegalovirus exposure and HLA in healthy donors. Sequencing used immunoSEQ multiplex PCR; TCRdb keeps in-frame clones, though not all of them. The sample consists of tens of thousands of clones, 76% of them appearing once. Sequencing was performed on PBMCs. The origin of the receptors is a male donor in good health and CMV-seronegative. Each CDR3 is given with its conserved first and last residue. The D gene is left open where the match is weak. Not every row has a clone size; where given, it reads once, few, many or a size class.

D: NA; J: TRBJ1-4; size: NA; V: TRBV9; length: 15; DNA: TGTGCCAGCAGCCCCCGAAGTACCCTAAATGAAAAACTGTTTTTT; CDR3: CASSPRSTLNEKLFF
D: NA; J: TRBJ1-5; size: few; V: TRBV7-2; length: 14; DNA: TGTGCCAGCAGCCCGACTAACAGGGATCAGCCCCAGCATTTT; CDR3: CASSPTNRDQPQHF
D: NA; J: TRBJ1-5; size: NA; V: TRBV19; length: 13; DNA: TGTGCCAGTAGTATTGGCGGAAATCAGCCCCAGCATTTT; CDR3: CASSIGGNQPQHF
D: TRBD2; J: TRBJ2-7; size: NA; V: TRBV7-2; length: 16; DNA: TGTGCCAGCAGCTACCTCGGGACTAGCGGATCCTACGAGCAGTACTTC; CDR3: CASSYLGTSGSYEQYF
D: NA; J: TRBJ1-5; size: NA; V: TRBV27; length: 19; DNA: TGTGCCAGCAGTTCCGGTTATGCACGCACATTGGCGGGGGATCAGCCCCAGCATTTT; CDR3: CASSSGYARTLAGDQPQHF
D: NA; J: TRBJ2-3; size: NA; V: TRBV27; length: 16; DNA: TGTGCCAGCAGTTTAAGGGACTTAAGGTACACAGATACGCAGTATTTT; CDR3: CASSLRDLRYTDTQYF
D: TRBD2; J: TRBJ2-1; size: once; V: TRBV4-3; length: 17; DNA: TGCGCCAGCAGCACCGGGACTAGCGGGAGGGAACGCGATGAGCAGTTCTTC; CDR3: CASSTGTSGRERDEQFF
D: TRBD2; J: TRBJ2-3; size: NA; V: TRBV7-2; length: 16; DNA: TGTGCCAGCACCAAAAGAGCGGGGGCTAGCACAGATACGCAGTATTTT; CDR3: CASTKRAGASTDTQYF
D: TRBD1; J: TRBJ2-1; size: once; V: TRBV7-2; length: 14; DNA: TGTGCCAGCAGCTTACCGGACAGGGTCAGTGAGCAGTTCTTC; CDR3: CASSLPDRVSEQFF
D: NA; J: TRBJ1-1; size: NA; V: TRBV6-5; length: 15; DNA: TGTGCCAGCAGTTACTCGAACAGGGTAGGCACTGAAGCTTTCTTT; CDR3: CASSYSNRVGTEAFF
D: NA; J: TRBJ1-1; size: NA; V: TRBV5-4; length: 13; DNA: TGTGCCAGCAGCTTGGCCAGGGGCCCTGAAGCTTTCTTT; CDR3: CASSLARGPEAFF
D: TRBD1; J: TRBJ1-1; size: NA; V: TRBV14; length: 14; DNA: TGTGCCAGCAGCCAAGATCAAGGGCAGGGGGGCGCTTTCTTT; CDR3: CASSQDQGQGGAFF
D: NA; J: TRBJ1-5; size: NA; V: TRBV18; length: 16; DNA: TGTGCCAGCTCACCACTGGCGGGGAAGGGGAATCAGCCCCAGCATTTT; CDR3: CASSPLAGKGNQPQHF
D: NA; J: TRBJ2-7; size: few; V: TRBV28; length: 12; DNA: TGTGCTGGTCAGTATAACCCCTACGAGCAGTACTTC; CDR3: CAGQYNPYEQYF